These T cell receptor beta chains were read from a single sample in a study of blood T cell repertoires in COVID-19. Sequencing was performed with immunoSEQ multiplex PCR; in TCRdb, only in-frame clones are kept and a portion is missing. The table lists under 60,000 clones, approximately 89% of them singletons. Input material: peripheral blood. The receptors were gathered from a woman older than 75 with acute or convalescent COVID-19. CDR3s include the opening cysteine and the closing phenylalanine or tryptophan. The order of the fields is clone size, V gene, J gene, D gene, CDR3 DNA, CDR3 protein. D genes are given only for firm matches. Clone size, where shown, is once, few, many, or a class for clones that have expanded.

>NA|TRBV5-1|TRBJ2-1|NA
TGCGCCAGCAGCAGAGACAATTACAATGAGCAGTTCTTC
CASSRDNYNEQFF
>once|TRBV30|TRBJ1-1|NA
TGTGCCTTAAATCGACAGACTGAAGCTTTCTTT
CALNRQTEAFF
>NA|TRBV5-1|TRBJ2-2|NA
TGCGCCAGCAGCTTTTCCCCGGGACAAAACACCGGGGAGCTGTTTTTT
CASSFSPGQNTGELFF
>NA|TRBV20-1|TRBJ2-5|TRBD2
TGCAGTGCTAGTGCCGGGGGGGGAGAGACCCAGTACTTC
CSASAGGGETQYF
>NA|TRBV19|TRBJ2-2|TRBD2
TGTGCCAGTAGTATAGGCGGGGAGGGGACCGGGGAGCTGTTTTTT
CASSIGGEGTGELFF
>NA|TRBV6-5|TRBJ1-3|NA
TGTGCCAGCAGTTACTCGGGGGCTAGCTCTGGAAACACCATATATTTT
CASSYSGASSGNTIYF
>NA|TRBV7-2|TRBJ1-1|TRBD1
TGTGCCAGCAGCACCACAGGGGGTCACCTCGTTATGAACACTGAAGCTTTCTTT
CASSTTGGHLVMNTEAFF
>NA|TRBV15|TRBJ1-4|NA
TGTGCCACCAGCAGAGATTCCGGGAGCCAATTTGAAAAACTGTTTTTT
CATSRDSGSQFEKLFF
>NA|TRBV5-1|TRBJ2-5|TRBD2
TGCGCCAGCAGCCTTTATAGCGGGGGGCCAGAGACCCAGTACTTC
CASSLYSGGPETQYF
>NA|TRBV5-1|TRBJ1-2|TRBD1
TGCGCCAGCAGCCTGGGACAGGGTTCTCTCTATGGCTACACCTTC
CASSLGQGSLYGYTF
>once|TRBV5-1|TRBJ2-1|TRBD2
TGCGCCAGCAGCTTGGTGGCGGGGGGCAACAATGAGCAGTTCTTC
CASSLVAGGNNEQFF
>few|TRBV18|TRBJ1-5|NA
TGTGCCAGCTCACCCGGACAACAGGGTTACCTAAATCAGCCCCAGCATTTT
CASSPGQQGYLNQPQHF
>NA|TRBV6-5|TRBJ1-1|NA
TGTGCCAGCAGTAACCCTCCACAGAACACTGAAGCTTTCTTT
CASSNPPQNTEAFF
>NA|TRBV14|TRBJ2-3|NA
TGTGCCAGCAGCCCCATCCTCCCGATTGGCGATACGCAGTATTTT
CASSPILPIGDTQYF
>NA|TRBV10-2|TRBJ1-4|NA
TGCGCCAGCAGTGAGGTCGGAGGGTACCCTAATGAAAAACTGTTTTTT
CASSEVGGYPNEKLFF
>NA|TRBV29-1|TRBJ2-3|TRBD2
TGCAGCGTGGGGACCGGGACTAGCTCCGTAGACACGCAGTATTTT
CSVGTGTSSVDTQYF
>NA|TRBV12-3/TRBV12-4|TRBJ1-2|NA
TGTGCCACTGTTTGGCTTTCGGGCTATGGCTACACCTTC
CATVWLSGYGYTF
>NA|TRBV4-2|TRBJ1-4|NA
TGTGCCAGCAGCCAAGAAGCCCCCGGCGCCACCGAAAAGGGGGAAAAACTGTTTTTT
CASSQEAPGATEKGEKLFF
>NA|TRBV6-5|TRBJ2-5|TRBD1
TGTGCCAGCAGGCCAGGGGGCCTGGAGACCCAGTACTTC
CASRPGGLETQYF
>medium-sized|TRBV5-1|TRBJ1-4|NA
TGCGCCAGCAGCTTGAGTACCGGGGGAGGGAATGAAAAACTGTTTTTT
CASSLSTGGGNEKLFF
>NA|TRBV6-2/TRBV6-3|TRBJ1-5|NA
TGTGCCAGCAACCCGGGGCCCAACAATCAGCCCCAGCATTTT
CASNPGPNNQPQHF
>NA|TRBV19|TRBJ1-4|NA
TGTGCCAGTAGTATAGCGGCAGGAACTAATGAAAAACTGTTTTTT
CASSIAAGTNEKLFF
>NA|TRBV29-1|TRBJ2-3|NA
TGCAGCGTGCCAAGGGGACTCACAGATACGCAGTATTTT
CSVPRGLTDTQYF
>NA|TRBV10-3|TRBJ2-2|NA
TGTGCCATCAGTGGAAGCTACTCGAACACCGGGGAGCTGTTTTTT
CAISGSYSNTGELFF
>NA|TRBV4-1|TRBJ2-2|TRBD1
TGCGCCAGCAGCCCCCGGGCAGGGGGTGACACCGGGGAGCTGTTTTTT
CASSPRAGGDTGELFF
>NA|TRBV15|TRBJ2-3|TRBD2
TGTGCCACCAGCAGAGATACCCCCCCCTATTTAGCGGGGGGCCCCGATACGCAGTATTTT
CATSRDTPPYLAGGPDTQYF
>NA|TRBV6-5|TRBJ1-4|NA
TGTGCCAGCAGGCCATCAGGGGAAGTAGGGAAACTGTTTTTT
CASRPSGEVGKLFF
>NA|TRBV5-1|TRBJ2-3|NA
TGCGCCAGCAGCTTAACAGGGAGCACAGATACGCAGTATTTT
CASSLTGSTDTQYF
>NA|TRBV7-2|TRBJ2-3|NA
TGTGCCAGCAGCTCCCGCTCTAGCGCCTCCACAGATACGCAGTATTTT
CASSSRSSASTDTQYF
>few|TRBV6-4|TRBJ2-1|NA
TGTGCCAGCAGTCCGCAAGAACAGACGTTGGGTGAGCAGTTCTTC
CASSPQEQTLGEQFF
>once|TRBV7-8|TRBJ2-5|TRBD1
TGTGCCAGCAGCTCGACGGGACAGGGGATGGAGACCCAGTACTTC
CASSSTGQGMETQYF
>NA|TRBV7-2|TRBJ2-7|NA
TGTGCCAGCAGCGTAACGGGACTCGCCTATTACGAGCAGTACTTC
CASSVTGLAYYEQYF
>NA|TRBV5-1|TRBJ2-3|NA
TGCGCCAGCAGCTTGTGGGGGGGCCTCACAGATACGCAGTATTTT
CASSLWGGLTDTQYF
>NA|TRBV6-5|TRBJ1-3|NA
TGTGCCAGCAGTTATGATCAGGGGCGGAACACCATATATTTT
CASSYDQGRNTIYF
>NA|TRBV18|TRBJ2-1|NA
TGTGCCAGCTCACGTAACAATGAGCAGTTCTTC
CASSRNNEQFF
>NA|TRBV9|TRBJ2-1|NA
TGTGCCAGCAGCGTAGTCGGGGGGCGGGGCAATGAGCAGTTCTTC
CASSVVGGRGNEQFF
>NA|TRBV7-7|TRBJ2-2|TRBD1
TGTGCCAGCAGCCCCCGGACAGGGAGCACCGGGGAGCTGTTTTTT
CASSPRTGSTGELFF
>once|TRBV29-1|TRBJ1-3|NA
TGCAGCGTCCTTGGGGGGTCCTCTGGAAACACCATATATTTT
CSVLGGSSGNTIYF
>NA|TRBV6-5|TRBJ1-2|TRBD1
TGTGCCAGCAGCCACAGGGGCGAGGGCTATGGCTACACCTTC
CASSHRGEGYGYTF
>NA|TRBV28|TRBJ1-3|TRBD1
TGTGCCAGCAGTTCTCGTCTGGGCAGGGGGTATGGTGGAAACACCATATATTTT
CASSSRLGRGYGGNTIYF
>NA|TRBV3-1/TRBV3-2|TRBJ2-5|NA
TGTGCCAGCAGCCAAGACACTGACTCGTACGGGACCCAGTACTTC
CASSQDTDSYGTQYF
>NA|TRBV18|TRBJ2-7|NA
TGTGCCAGCTCACAAATGGCCCCAGCGAGCTCCTACGAGCAGTACTTC
CASSQMAPASSYEQYF
>once|TRBV12-3/TRBV12-4|TRBJ1-5|NA
TGTGCCAGCAGTTTGACAGGCAATCAGCCCCAGCATTTT
CASSLTGNQPQHF
>NA|TRBV5-1|TRBJ2-1|TRBD2
TGCGCCAGCAGTAGAGCGGGGGGTTTGGATGAGCAGTTCTTC
CASSRAGGLDEQFF
>few|TRBV11-3|TRBJ2-3|NA
TGTGCCAGCAGCTCCAGTGCCGATACGCAGTATTTT
CASSSSADTQYF
>NA|TRBV5-6|TRBJ2-1|NA
TGTGCCAGCGGTGGTTCCGGCTCCTACAATGAGCAGTTCTTC
CASGGSGSYNEQFF
>NA|TRBV19|TRBJ2-3|TRBD2
TGTGCCAGTAGCACCAGGACTAGCGGGGGACTTAGCACAGATACGCAGTATTTT
CASSTRTSGGLSTDTQYF